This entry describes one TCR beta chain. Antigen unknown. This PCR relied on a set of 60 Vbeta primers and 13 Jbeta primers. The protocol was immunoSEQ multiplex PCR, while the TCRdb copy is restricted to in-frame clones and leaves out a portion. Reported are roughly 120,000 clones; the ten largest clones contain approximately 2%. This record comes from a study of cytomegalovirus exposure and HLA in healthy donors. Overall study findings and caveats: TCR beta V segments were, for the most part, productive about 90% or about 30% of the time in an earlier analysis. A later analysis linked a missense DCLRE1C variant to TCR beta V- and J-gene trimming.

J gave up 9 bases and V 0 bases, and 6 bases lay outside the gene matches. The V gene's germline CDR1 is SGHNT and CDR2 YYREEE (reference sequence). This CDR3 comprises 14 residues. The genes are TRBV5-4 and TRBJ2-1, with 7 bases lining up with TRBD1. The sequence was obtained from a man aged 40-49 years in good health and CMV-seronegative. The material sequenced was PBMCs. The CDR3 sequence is CASSLEQGIGEQFF. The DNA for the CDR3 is TGTGCCAGCAGCTTGGAACAGGGGATAGGTGAGCAGTTCTTC.